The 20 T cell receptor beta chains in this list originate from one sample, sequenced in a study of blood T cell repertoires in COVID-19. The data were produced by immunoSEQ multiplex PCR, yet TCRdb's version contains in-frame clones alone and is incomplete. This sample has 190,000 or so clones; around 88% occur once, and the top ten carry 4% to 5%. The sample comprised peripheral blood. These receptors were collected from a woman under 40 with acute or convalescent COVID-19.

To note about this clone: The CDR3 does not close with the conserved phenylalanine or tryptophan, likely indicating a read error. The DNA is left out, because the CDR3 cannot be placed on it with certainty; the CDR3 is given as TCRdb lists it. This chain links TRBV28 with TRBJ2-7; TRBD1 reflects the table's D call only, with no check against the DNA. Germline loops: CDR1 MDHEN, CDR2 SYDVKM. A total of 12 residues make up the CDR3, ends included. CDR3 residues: CASSLPGTGIRL.

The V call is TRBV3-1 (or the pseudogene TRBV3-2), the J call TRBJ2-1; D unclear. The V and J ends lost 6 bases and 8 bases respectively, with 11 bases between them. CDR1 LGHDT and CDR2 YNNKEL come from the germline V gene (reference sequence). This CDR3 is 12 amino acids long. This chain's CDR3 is CASSSNSDEQFF. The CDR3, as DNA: TGTGCCAGCAGTTCCAATTCGGATGAGCAGTTCTTC.

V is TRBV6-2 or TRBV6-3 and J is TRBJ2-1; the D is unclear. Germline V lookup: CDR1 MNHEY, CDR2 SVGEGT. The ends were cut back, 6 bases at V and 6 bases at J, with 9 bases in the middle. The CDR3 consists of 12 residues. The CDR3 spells CASSPDSNEQFF. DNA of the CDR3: TGTGCCAGCAGCCCAGACTCCAATGAGCAGTTCTTC.

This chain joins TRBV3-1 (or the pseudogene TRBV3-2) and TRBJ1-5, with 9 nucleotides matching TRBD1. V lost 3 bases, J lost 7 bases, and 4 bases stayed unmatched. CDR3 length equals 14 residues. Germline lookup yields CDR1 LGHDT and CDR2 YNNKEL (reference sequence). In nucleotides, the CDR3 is TGTGCCAGCAGCCATGGGGACAGGGCACAGCCCCAGCATTTT. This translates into CASSHGDRAQPQHF.

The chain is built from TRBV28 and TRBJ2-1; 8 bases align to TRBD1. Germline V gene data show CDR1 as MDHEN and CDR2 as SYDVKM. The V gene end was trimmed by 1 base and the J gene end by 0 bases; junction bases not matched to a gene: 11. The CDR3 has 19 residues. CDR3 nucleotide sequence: TGTGCCAGCAGTTTATTCAGGGGGCCCGTTCGGAGCTCCTACAATGAGCAGTTCTTC. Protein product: CASSLFRGPVRSSYNEQFF.

The CDR3 DNA is TGTGCCAGCTCACCCAATGACATTTCGAGGGAGCTTTTCCACGAGCAGTACTTC. It is translated as CASSPNDISRELFHEQYF. The V and J genes are TRBV18 and TRBJ2-7, with D perhaps TRBD2 (5 bases). Germline loops: CDR1 KGHSH, CDR2 LQKENI. The CDR3 is made up of 18 amino acids. Trimming took 3 bases from V and 5 from J, leaving 26 bases between them.

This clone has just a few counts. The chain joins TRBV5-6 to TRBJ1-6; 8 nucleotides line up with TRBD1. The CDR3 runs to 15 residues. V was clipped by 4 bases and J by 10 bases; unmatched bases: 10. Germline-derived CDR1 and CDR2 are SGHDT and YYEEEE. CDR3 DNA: TGTGCCAGCAGCCAAGGACCAGGGGGCGGGTCACCCCTCCACTTT. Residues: CASSQGPGGGSPLHF. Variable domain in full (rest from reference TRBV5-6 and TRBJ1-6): DAGVTQSPTHLIKTRGQQVTLRCSPKSGHDTVSWYQQALGQGPQFIFQYYEEEERQRGNFPDRFSGHQFPNYSSELNVNALLLGDSALYLCASSQGPGGGSPLHFGNGTRLTVT.

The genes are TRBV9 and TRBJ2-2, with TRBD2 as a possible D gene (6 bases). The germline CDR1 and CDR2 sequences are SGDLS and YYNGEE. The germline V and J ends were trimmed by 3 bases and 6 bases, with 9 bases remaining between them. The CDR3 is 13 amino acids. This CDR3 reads CASSAGTPGELFF. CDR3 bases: TGTGCCAGCAGCGCCGGGACTCCCGGGGAGCTGTTTTTT.

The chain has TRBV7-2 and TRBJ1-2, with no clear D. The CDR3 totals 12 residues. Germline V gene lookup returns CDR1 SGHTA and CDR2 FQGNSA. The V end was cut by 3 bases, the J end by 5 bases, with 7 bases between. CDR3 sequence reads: CASSFSGYGYTF. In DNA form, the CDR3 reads TGTGCCAGCAGCTTTTCAGGATATGGCTACACCTTC.

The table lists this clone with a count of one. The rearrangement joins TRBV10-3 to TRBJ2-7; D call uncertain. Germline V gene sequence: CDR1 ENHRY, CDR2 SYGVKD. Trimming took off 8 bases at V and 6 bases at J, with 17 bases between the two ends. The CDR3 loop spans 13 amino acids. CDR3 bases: TGTGCCATCGCTAGATTTTGGGTAGGCGAGCAGTACTTC. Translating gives CAIARFWVGEQYF.

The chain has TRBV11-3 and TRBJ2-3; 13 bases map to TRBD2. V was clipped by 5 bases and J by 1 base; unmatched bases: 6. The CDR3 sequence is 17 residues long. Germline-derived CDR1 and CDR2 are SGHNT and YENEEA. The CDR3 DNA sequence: TGTGCCAGCAGCCAGGGACTAGCGGGACCAGGCACAGATACGCAGTATTTT. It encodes CASSQGLAGPGTDTQYF. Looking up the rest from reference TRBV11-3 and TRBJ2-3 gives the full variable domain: EAGVVQSPRYKIIEKKQPVAFWCNPISGHNTLYWYLQNLGQGPELLIRYENEEAVDDSQLPKDRFSAERLKGVDSTLKIQPAELGDSAVYLCASSQGLAGPGTDTQYFGPGTRLTVL.

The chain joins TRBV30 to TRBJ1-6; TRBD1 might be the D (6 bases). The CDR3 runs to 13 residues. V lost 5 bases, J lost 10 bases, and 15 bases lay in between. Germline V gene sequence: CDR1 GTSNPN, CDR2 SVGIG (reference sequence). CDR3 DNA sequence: TGTGCCTGGGGTCACAGGGATCAATCACCCCTCCACTTT. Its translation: CAWGHRDQSPLHF.

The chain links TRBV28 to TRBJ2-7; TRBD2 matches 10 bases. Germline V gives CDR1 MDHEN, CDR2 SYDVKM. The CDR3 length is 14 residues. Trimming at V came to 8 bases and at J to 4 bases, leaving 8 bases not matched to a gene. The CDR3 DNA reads TGTGCCAGCGATTCTAGCGGGAGTTCTTACGAGCAGTACTTC. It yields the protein CASDSSGSSYEQYF.

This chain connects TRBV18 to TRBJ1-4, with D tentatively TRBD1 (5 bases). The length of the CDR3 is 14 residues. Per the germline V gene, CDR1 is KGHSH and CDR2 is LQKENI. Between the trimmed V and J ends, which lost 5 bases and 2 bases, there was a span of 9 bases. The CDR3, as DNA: TGTGCCAGCTCAGCCCGACAGACTAATGAAAAACTGTTTTTT. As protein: CASSARQTNEKLFF.

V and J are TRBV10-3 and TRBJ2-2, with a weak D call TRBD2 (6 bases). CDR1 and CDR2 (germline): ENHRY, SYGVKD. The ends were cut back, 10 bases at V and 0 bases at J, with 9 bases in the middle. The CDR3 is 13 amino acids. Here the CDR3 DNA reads TGTGCCAGCCGGGACTCGAACACCGGGGAGCTGTTTTTT. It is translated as CASRDSNTGELFF.

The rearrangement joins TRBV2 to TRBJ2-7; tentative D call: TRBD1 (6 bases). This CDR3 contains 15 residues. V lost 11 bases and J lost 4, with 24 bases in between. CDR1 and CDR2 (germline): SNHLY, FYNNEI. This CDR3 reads CASNRDRAWQYEQYF. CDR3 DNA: TGTGCCTCCAACAGGGACCGCGCTTGGCAATACGAGCAGTACTTC.

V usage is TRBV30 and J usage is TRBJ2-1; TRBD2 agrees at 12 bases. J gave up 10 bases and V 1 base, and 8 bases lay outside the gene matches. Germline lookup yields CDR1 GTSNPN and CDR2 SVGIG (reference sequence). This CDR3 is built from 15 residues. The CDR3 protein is CAWSGLAGAKGEQFF. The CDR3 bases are TGTGCCTGGAGTGGACTAGCGGGAGCCAAGGGAGAGCAGTTCTTC. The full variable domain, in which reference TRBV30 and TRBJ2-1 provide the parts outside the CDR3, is SQTIHQWPATLVQPVGSPLSLECTVEGTSNPNLYWYRQAAGRGLQLLFYSVGIGQISSEVPQNLSASRPQDRQFILSSKKLLLSDSGFYLCAWSGLAGAKGEQFFGPGTRLTVL.

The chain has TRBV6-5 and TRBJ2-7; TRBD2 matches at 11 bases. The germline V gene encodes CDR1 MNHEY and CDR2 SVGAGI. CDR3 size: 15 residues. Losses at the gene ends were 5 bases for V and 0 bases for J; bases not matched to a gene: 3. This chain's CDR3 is CASSHTSGSSYEQYF. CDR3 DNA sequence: TGTGCCAGCAGTCACACTAGCGGGAGCTCCTACGAGCAGTACTTC.

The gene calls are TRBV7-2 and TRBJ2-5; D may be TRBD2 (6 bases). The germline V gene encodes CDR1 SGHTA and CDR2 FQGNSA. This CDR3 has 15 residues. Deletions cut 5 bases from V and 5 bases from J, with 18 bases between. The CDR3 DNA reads TGTGCCAGCAGCCCCCCCTGGGGAGGCGGGGAGACCCAGTACTTC. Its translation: CASSPPWGGGETQYF.

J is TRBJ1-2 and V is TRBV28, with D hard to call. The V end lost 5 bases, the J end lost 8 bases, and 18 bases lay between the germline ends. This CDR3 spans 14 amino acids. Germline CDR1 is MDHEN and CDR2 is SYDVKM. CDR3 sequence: CASSPNAGREGYTF. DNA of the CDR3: TGTGCCAGCAGTCCTAACGCGGGCCGGGAGGGCTACACCTTC.